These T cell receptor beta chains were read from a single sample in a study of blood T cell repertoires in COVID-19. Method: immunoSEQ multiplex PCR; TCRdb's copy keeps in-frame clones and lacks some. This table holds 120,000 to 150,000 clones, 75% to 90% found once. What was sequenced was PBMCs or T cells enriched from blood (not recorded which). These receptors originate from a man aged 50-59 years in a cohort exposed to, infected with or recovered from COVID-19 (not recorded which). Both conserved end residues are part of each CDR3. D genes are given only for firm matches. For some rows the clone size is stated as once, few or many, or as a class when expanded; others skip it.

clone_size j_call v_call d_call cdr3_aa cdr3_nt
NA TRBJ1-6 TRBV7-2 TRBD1 CASSSRGLHNSPLHF TGTGCCAGCAGCTCCAGGGGGCTTCATAATTCACCCCTCCACTTT
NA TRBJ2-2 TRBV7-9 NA CASSIPRSNTGELFF TGTGCCAGCAGCATACCTAGAAGCAACACCGGGGAGCTGTTTTTT
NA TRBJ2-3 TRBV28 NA CASSFGQGGTDTQYF TGTGCCAGCAGTTTTGGGCAGGGAGGAACAGATACGCAGTATTTT
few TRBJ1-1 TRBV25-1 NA CASSELGTATEAFF TGTGCCAGCAGTGAACTGGGGACTGCTACTGAAGCTTTCTTT
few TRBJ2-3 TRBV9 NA CASSTGLQTDTQYF TGTGCCAGCTCCACAGGACTACAAACAGATACGCAGTATTTT
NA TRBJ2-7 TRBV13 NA CASSLGFGAAYEQYF TGTGCCAGCAGCTTAGGCTTTGGGGCAGCCTACGAGCAGTACTTC
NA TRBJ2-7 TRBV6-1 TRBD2 CASSDLAGASYEQYF TGTGCCAGCAGTGATTTAGCGGGGGCTTCCTACGAGCAGTACTTC
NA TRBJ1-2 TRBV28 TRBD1 CASSYPQGVGLGYTF TGTGCCAGCAGTTACCCCCAGGGGGTAGGTCTTGGCTACACCTTC
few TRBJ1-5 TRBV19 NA CASSSTGANQPQHF TGTGCCAGCTCCTCGACAGGCGCCAATCAGCCCCAGCATTTT
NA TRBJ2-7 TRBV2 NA CASNWDKGAYEQYF TGTGCCAGCAACTGGGACAAAGGCGCTTACGAGCAGTACTTC
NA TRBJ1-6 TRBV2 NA CASSADGWRSPLHF TGTGCCAGCAGTGCAGACGGATGGCGGTCACCCCTCCACTTT
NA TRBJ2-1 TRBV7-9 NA CASSQQGSSYNEQFF TGTGCCAGCAGTCAACAGGGAAGCTCCTACAATGAGCAGTTCTTC
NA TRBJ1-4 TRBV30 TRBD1 CAWGGGTGPEKLFF TGTGCCTGGGGAGGGGGGACAGGGCCTGAAAAACTGTTTTTT
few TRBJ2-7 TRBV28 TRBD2 CASSLGLAGGEQYF TGTGCCAGCAGTTTGGGACTAGCGGGGGGAGAGCAGTACTTC
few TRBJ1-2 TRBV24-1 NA CATSDTLGGYTF TGTGCCACCAGTGACACCCTCGGTGGCTACACCTTC
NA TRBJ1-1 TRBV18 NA CASSVSPPTEAFF TGTGCCAGCTCAGTCAGTCCGCCCACTGAAGCTTTCTTT
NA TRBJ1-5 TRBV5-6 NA CASSSVRGDINQPQHF TGTGCCAGCAGCTCGGTAAGGGGCGATATCAATCAGCCCCAGCATTTT
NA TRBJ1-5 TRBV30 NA CAWSDPRTVDSNQPQHF TGTGCCTGGAGCGACCCCCGGACAGTAGATAGCAATCAGCCCCAGCATTTT
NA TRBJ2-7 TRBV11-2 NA CASSLDLRVYEQYF TGTGCCAGCAGCTTAGATCTCAGGGTGTACGAGCAGTACTTC
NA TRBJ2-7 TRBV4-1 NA CASSQASGVAYEQYF TGCGCCAGCAGCCAGGCCTCGGGGGTTGCCTACGAGCAGTACTTC
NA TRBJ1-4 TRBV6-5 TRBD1 CASSYGLGTGTEKLFF TGTGCCAGCAGTTACGGTCTTGGGACAGGGACTGAAAAACTGTTTTTT
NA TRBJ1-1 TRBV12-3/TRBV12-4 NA CASSAGTDPQAFF TGTGCCAGCAGTGCGGGGACGGACCCCCAGGCTTTCTTT
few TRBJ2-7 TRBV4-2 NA CASSQEGSDTGYEQYF TGTGCCAGCAGCCAAGAGGGCAGTGACACCGGCTACGAGCAGTACTTC
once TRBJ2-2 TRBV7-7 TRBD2 CASSPSGGRAFSGELFF TGTGCCAGCAGCCCCTCGGGCGGGAGGGCCTTTTCCGGGGAGCTGTTTTTT
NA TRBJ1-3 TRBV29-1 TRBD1 CSVVGQRNTIYF TGCAGCGTTGTGGGACAGAGAAACACCATATATTTT
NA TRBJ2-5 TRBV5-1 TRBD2 CASSEGLAGEKETQYF TGCGCCAGCAGCGAGGGACTAGCGGGAGAGAAAGAGACCCAGTACTTC
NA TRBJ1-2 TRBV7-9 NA CASSLSGYYGYTF TGTGCCAGCAGCTTATCAGGGTACTATGGCTACACCTTC
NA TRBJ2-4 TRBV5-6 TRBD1 CASSRGTGAKNIQYF TGTGCCAGCAGCCGGGGGACAGGTGCCAAAAACATTCAGTACTTC